These 27 T cell receptor beta chains came from one sample sequenced in a study of T-cell memory formation after mild COVID-19. TCRdb reprocessed the 5' RACE reads with MiXCR, giving one entry per CDR3 protein. This sample has 200,000 to 250,000 distinct CDR3 sequences; 25% to 35% occur once, and the top ten carry over 10%. The sequenced material came from PBMCs or a T cell subset sorted from them (not recorded which). These receptor sequences come from an adult woman who had mild COVID-19 (a few samples of this study predate the infection). Cell type and time point are not known.

This chain links TRBV29-1 with TRBJ2-5; D might be TRBD1 (5 bases). Germline lookup yields CDR1 SQVTM and CDR2 ANQGSEA. Trimming shortened V by 6 bases and J by 5 bases, and 13 bases separated the two germline ends. CDR3 length: 12 amino acids. The CDR3 DNA is TGCAGCGTCGAACAGGTCTTTGAGACCCAGTACTTC. This translates into CSVEQVFETQYF.

The CDR3 reads CASSSPGLAGGSQETQYF. CDR3 in DNA: TGTGCCAGCAGCTCCCCGGGACTAGCGGGGGGAAGCCAAGAGACCCAGTACTTC. The chain combines TRBV7-9 with TRBJ2-5; TRBD2 aligns across 15 bases. This CDR3 region has 18 residues. Germline trimming cut 4 bases from V and 1 base from J; bases unmatched to any gene: 7. Germline V gives CDR1 SEHNR, CDR2 FQNEAQ (reference sequence).

V and J are TRBV18 and TRBJ1-1; 9 bases match TRBD1. Germline V gene sequence: CDR1 KGHSH, CDR2 LQKENI. Losses at the gene ends were 6 bases for V and 4 bases for J; bases not matched to a gene: 6. The CDR3 is made up of 14 amino acids. The CDR3 DNA follows: TGTGCCAGCTCTCCCGGGACAGGGATCACTGAAGCTTTCTTT. This gives the protein CASSPGTGITEAFF.

The chain couples TRBV7-9 to TRBJ2-1; TRBD1 aligns across 7 bases. CDR3 length: 17 amino acids. From germline, CDR1 is SEHNR and CDR2 FQNEAQ (reference sequence). J lost 2 bases, V lost 5 bases, and 12 bases had no gene match. As DNA, the CDR3 is TGTGCCAGCAGCCCCCGGACCCGAGGGGGCCCCTACAATGAGCAGTTCTTC. This codes for CASSPRTRGGPYNEQFF.

The chain employs TRBV25-1 and TRBJ1-2; 10 positions agree with TRBD1. Germline CDR1 and CDR2: MGHDK and SYGVNS. V dropped 7 bases and J dropped 6; count of bases not matched to a gene: 5. The CDR3 consists of 13 residues. CDR3: CASNPGTGDGYTF. As DNA, the CDR3 is TGTGCCAGCAACCCCGGGACAGGGGATGGCTACACCTTC.

This clonotype showed up just once. The chain uses TRBV20-1 and TRBJ2-2; maybe TRBD2 (5 bases). V lost 3 bases, J lost 2 bases, and 10 bases lay in between. The V gene's germline CDR1 is DFQATT and CDR2 SNEGSKA (reference sequence). The CDR3 runs 14 residues. The CDR3 spells CSASSGKNTGELFF. In nucleotides, the CDR3 is TGCAGTGCTAGTTCGGGGAAAAACACCGGGGAGCTGTTTTTT.

The V gene is TRBV29-1, the J gene TRBJ2-3; 13 nucleotides line up with TRBD2. CDR1 is SQVTM, CDR2 ANQGSEA, per germline. The CDR3 contains 15 residues. J was trimmed by 1 base and V by 3 bases; bases with no gene match: 1. For the CDR3, the DNA is TGCAGCGTTGACGGGACTAGCGGGGGCACAGATACGCAGTATTTT. Its protein is CSVDGTSGGTDTQYF.

The rearrangement joins TRBV29-1 to TRBJ2-1, with 8 nucleotides matching TRBD1. The CDR3 has 13 amino acids. With V trimmed by 4 bases and J by 3 bases, 2 bases remained unmatched. In germline, CDR1 is SQVTM, CDR2 ANQGSEA. The chain's CDR3 is CSVATGDYNEQFF. CDR3 bases: TGCAGCGTTGCGACAGGGGACTACAATGAGCAGTTCTTC.

This chain connects TRBV19 to TRBJ1-2, with unresolved D. Germline V gene data show CDR1 as LNHDA and CDR2 as SQIVND (reference sequence). This CDR3 spans 12 amino acids. Trimming stripped 6 bases from V and 6 bases from J, with 11 bases between. CDR3 sequence: CASSPASHGYTF. CDR3 in DNA: TGTGCCAGTAGCCCGGCGAGTCATGGCTACACCTTC.

The V and J genes are TRBV12-3 or TRBV12-4 and TRBJ2-1; 9 nucleotides line up with TRBD2. This CDR3 contains 18 residues. The ends lost 4 bases at V and 4 bases at J; junction bases unmatched: 14. Here the CDR3 reads CASSSTGGGVEIYNEQFF. The CDR3 DNA reads as TGTGCCAGCAGTTCCACCGGCGGGGGGGTTGAGATTTACAATGAGCAGTTCTTC.

The J gene is TRBJ2-7, the V gene TRBV7-9; 9 nucleotides align to TRBD1. CDR3 length: 14 amino acids. Germline lookup yields CDR1 SEHNR and CDR2 FQNEAQ (reference sequence). Trimming took 5 bases from V and 4 from J; bases not matched to a gene: 6. The CDR3 coding sequence is TGTGCCAGCAGCCCAGGGGACAGGGAGTACGAGCAGTACTTC. Translated: CASSPGDREYEQYF.

This clonotype was recorded a few times. The chain has TRBV5-5 and TRBJ2-7; 8 bases line up with TRBD1. From germline, CDR1 is SGHKS and CDR2 YYEKEE (reference sequence). With V trimmed by 5 bases and J by 2 bases, 6 bases remained unmatched. The CDR3 extends over 14 amino acids. This CDR3 reads CASSTGTGTYEQYF. CDR3 nucleotides: TGTGCCAGCAGTACCGGGACAGGAACCTACGAGCAGTACTTC.

In this sample, this clonotype turned up a few times. The chain uses TRBV5-1 and TRBJ1-2, with TRBD1 matching 9 bases. The CDR3 contains 14 residues. Trimming took 4 bases from V and 4 from J; bases not matched to a gene: 5. Germline assignment: CDR1 SGHRS and CDR2 YFSETQ. The CDR3 coding sequence is TGCGCCAGCAGCGTCGGACAGGGGACCTATGGCTACACCTTC. It is translated as CASSVGQGTYGYTF.

The chain is built from TRBV18 and TRBJ2-2; D unresolved. CDR3 length: 14 residues. The germline V and J ends were trimmed by 6 bases and 4 bases, with 12 bases remaining between them. The germline V gene encodes CDR1 KGHSH and CDR2 LQKENI. CDR3 sequence (DNA): TGTGCCAGCTCTCAGTTGGTTGGCACCGGGGAGCTGTTTTTT. Amino acid sequence: CASSQLVGTGELFF.

This clonotype has more than one count but fewer than ten. The V and J genes are TRBV5-1 and TRBJ2-5; D is undetermined. The CDR3 consists of 13 residues. The V gene's germline CDR1 is SGHRS and CDR2 YFSETQ. Deletions cut 0 bases from V and 5 bases from J, with 8 bases between. CDR3 coding DNA: TGCGCCAGCAGCTTGGGGAATAGGGAGACCCAGTACTTC. Its protein product is CASSLGNRETQYF.

The rearrangement uses TRBV20-1 and TRBJ1-5, with 9 bases matching TRBD1. V lost 6 bases and J lost 5; bases outside the gene matches: 8. Germline V gives CDR1 DFQATT, CDR2 SNEGSKA (reference sequence). The CDR3 is 14 residues long. In nucleotides, the CDR3 is TGCAGTGCGGACTCGGGACAGGGACATCAGCCCCAGCATTTT. Its translation: CSADSGQGHQPQHF.

The chain carries TRBV29-1 and TRBJ1-2; D not certain. CDR3 length: 11 residues. CDR1 and CDR2 from the germline V gene are SQVTM and ANQGSEA. Trimming took off 1 base at V and 0 bases at J, with 0 bases between the two ends. This CDR3 reads CSVEANYGYTF. CDR3 DNA sequence: TGCAGCGTTGAAGCTAACTATGGCTACACCTTC.

The rearrangement uses TRBV25-1 and TRBJ2-6, with 7 bases that match TRBD2. The CDR3 runs 17 residues. V gave up 2 bases and J gave up 0 bases; unmatched junction bases: 4. Germline loops: CDR1 MGHDK, CDR2 SYGVNS. The CDR3 nucleotides read TGTGCCAGCAGTGAACGGGGGGTAGGCTCTGGGGCCAACGTCCTGACTTTC. Translation: CASSERGVGSGANVLTF.

This clonotype has only a few counts. This chain joins TRBV5-1 and TRBJ2-7; 8 bases align to TRBD2. V lost 4 bases to trimming and J lost 5 bases; unmatched junction nucleotides: 14. The CDR3 length is 16 residues. Per the germline V gene, CDR1 is SGHRS and CDR2 is YFSETQ. The CDR3 DNA sequence: TGCGCCAGCAGCCTACCCACCGGGGGGGGAGGTGACGAGCAGTACTTC. Protein sequence: CASSLPTGGGGDEQYF.

This clonotype has more than one count but fewer than ten. The chain combines TRBV12-3 or TRBV12-4 with TRBJ1-1; D gene unclear. The CDR3 runs 14 residues. Trimming pared 7 bases from V and 0 bases from J, leaving 12 bases between. CDR3 in DNA: TGTGCCAGCACTCCCTCTACCTTGAACACTGAAGCTTTCTTT. It translates to CASTPSTLNTEAFF.

This sequence joins TRBV2 and TRBJ2-1; 9 bases match TRBD1. CDR1 and CDR2 (germline): SNHLY, FYNNEI. The CDR3 covers 14 residues. V lost 8 bases to trimming and J lost 4 bases; unmatched junction nucleotides: 6. Here the CDR3 DNA reads TGTGCCAGCCCCCGGGACAGGGTGTACAATGAGCAGTTCTTC. Translating it yields CASPRDRVYNEQFF.

This sequence joins TRBV7-2 and TRBJ2-1, with TRBD2 identical over 13 bases. V lost 5 bases to trimming and J lost 9 bases; unmatched junction nucleotides: 13. CDR3 length: 17 residues. Germline V gives CDR1 SGHTA, CDR2 FQGNSA. The CDR3 DNA is TGTGCCAGCAGCGCCCGACTAGCGGGGGGTACTTTTGTTGAGCAGTTCTTC. It translates to CASSARLAGGTFVEQFF.

This clonotype has more than one count but fewer than ten. The chain employs TRBV4-3 and TRBJ2-1; 7 bases fit TRBD2. J was trimmed by 1 base and V by 0 bases; bases with no gene match: 9. The germline gives CDR1 LGHNA, CDR2 YSLEER. The CDR3 has 18 residues. CDR3 in amino acids: CASSQDSGGRASYNEQFF. CDR3 sequence (DNA): TGCGCCAGCAGCCAAGATAGCGGAGGGAGGGCGTCCTACAATGAGCAGTTCTTC.

This clonotype was seen ten or more times. V is TRBV12-3 or TRBV12-4 and J is TRBJ2-2; D is ambiguous. The V and J ends lost 5 bases and 3 bases respectively, with 4 bases between them. The length of the CDR3 is 12 residues. CDR3 region: CASSHYTGELFF. In DNA, the CDR3 is TGTGCCAGCAGTCACTACACCGGGGAGCTGTTTTTT.

This clonotype was seen a few times. The chain has TRBV12-3 or TRBV12-4 and TRBJ1-1, with D perhaps matching TRBD1 (6 bases). The length of the CDR3 is 17 residues. Trimming took 3 bases from V and 5 from J, leaving 22 bases between them. This CDR3 is CASSFNLGSRRGTEAFF. DNA for the CDR3: TGTGCCAGCAGTTTTAATTTGGGCTCCAGAAGGGGGACTGAAGCTTTCTTT.

This clonotype has a handful of counts. This chain links TRBV5-1 with TRBJ2-7; TRBD1 agrees at 8 bases. The CDR3 has 14 amino acids. Germline CDR1 reads SGHRS; CDR2 reads YFSETQ. V dropped 1 base and J dropped 4; count of bases not matched to a gene: 4. The DNA for the CDR3 is TGCGCCAGCAGCTTGCCAGGGGGCGGATACGAGCAGTACTTC. Residues: CASSLPGGGYEQYF.

The chain has TRBV7-3 and TRBJ2-2; D is perhaps TRBD1 or TRBD2 (5 bases each). Trimming took off 4 bases at V and 7 bases at J, with 13 bases between the two ends. Per germline, CDR1 SGHTA and CDR2 FQGTGA. This CDR3 is built from 14 residues. The CDR3 is CASSSDVGVGELFF. As DNA, the CDR3 is TGTGCCAGCAGCTCAGATGTGGGGGTCGGGGAGCTGTTTTTT.